This T cell receptor beta chain was obtained from a study of STAT5B mutations in CD4+ large granular lymphocyte leukemia. The wider study: Healthy donors showed HLA-associated enrichment of the CDR3 'QG' motif.

V was cut by 4 bases and J by 4 bases, with 8 bases left in between. The germline gives CDR1 ENHRY, CDR2 SYGVKD. The CDR3 has 14 amino acids. TCRdb's copy holds only in-frame clones and misses some; the assay was immunoSEQ multiplex PCR. The table includes more than 25,000 clones, 65% to 80% detected once. The chain has TRBV10-3 and TRBJ1-6, with unresolved D. The clonotype was recovered from a human donor in good health. Sequenced material: CD4+ T cells from blood buffy coats. The CDR3 bases are TGTGCCATCAGTGTCGAGCGATATAATTCACCCCTCCACTTT. Its protein is CAISVERYNSPLHF.